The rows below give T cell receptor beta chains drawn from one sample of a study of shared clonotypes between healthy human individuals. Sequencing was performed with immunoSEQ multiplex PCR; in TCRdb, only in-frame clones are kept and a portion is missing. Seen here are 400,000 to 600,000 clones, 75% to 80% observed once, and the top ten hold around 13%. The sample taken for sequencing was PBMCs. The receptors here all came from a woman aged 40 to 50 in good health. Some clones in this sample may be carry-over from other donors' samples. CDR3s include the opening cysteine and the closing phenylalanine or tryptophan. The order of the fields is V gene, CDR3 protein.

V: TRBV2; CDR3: CASTRTGGDTGELFF
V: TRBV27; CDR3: CASSLRQNSPLHF
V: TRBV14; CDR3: CASSQELDNEQFF
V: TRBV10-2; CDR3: CASMATYEQYF
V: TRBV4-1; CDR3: CASRPSGSGSYNEQFF
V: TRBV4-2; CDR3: CASSQDRTRSYEQYF
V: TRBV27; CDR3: CASSLSWGTAGRKLFF
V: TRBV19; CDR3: CASSSIGEKTDTQYF
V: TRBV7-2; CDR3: CASSFTRLAGGGETQYF
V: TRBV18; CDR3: CASRLAVSSYEQYF
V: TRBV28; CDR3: CASSFAGASATNEQFF
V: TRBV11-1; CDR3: CASSDRDRGYEQYF
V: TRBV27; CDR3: CASTFCDHRQGNQPQHF
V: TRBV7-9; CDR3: CASSSPQGAGNEQFF
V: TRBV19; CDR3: CASSTRTGPTYEQYF
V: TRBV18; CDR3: CASSGRTENQPQHF
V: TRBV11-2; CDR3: CASSLAGGGTDTEAFF
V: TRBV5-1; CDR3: CASSPGTVSYTGELFF
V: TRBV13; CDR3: CASSLGSSYNEQFF
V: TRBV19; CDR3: CASSITGTGVQYF
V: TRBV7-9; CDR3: CASSPLTGAGDTQYF
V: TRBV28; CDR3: CASTKQGRGLPQHF
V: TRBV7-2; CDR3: CASSPGTSGSEQYF
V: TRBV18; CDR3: CASSRDSSNQPQHF
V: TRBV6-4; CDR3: CASSQEWRDGTDTQYF
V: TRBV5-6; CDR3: CASSLTSGTRTDTQYF